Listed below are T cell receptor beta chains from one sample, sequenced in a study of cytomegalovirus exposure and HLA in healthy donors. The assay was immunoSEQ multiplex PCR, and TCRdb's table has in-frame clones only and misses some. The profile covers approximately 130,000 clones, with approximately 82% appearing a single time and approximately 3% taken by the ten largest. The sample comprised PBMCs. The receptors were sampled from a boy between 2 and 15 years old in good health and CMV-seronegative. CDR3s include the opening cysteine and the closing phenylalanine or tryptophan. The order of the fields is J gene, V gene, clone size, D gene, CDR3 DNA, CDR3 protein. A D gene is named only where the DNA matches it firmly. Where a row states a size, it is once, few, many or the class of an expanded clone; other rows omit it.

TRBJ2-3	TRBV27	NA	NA	TGTGCCAGCAGTTTAACGTTTCCAGATGGCACAGATACGCAGTATTTT	CASSLTFPDGTDTQYF
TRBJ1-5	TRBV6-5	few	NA	TGTGCCAGCCAGAGGGACTTCAATCAGCCCCAGCATTTT	CASQRDFNQPQHF
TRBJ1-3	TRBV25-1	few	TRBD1	TGTGCCAGCAGCTCTGGACAGGGGATTCGAAACACCATATATTTT	CASSSGQGIRNTIYF
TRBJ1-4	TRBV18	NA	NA	TGTGCCAGCTCACCCGGGGAGGAACTGTTTTTT	CASSPGEELFF
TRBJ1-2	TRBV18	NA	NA	TGTGCCAGCGCACAGAGGAACTATGGCTACACCTTC	CASAQRNYGYTF
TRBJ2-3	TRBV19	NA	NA	TGTGCCAGTAGTTCTCGGACAGTCACAGATACGCAGTATTTT	CASSSRTVTDTQYF
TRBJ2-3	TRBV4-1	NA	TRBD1	TGCGCCAGCACCGCCAAGGGTTCCCGAGCACAGGGGGGTCTCGCAGATACGCAGTATTTT	CASTAKGSRAQGGLADTQYF
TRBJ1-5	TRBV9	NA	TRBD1	TGTGGGGACAGGTACAATCAGCCCCAGCATTTT	CGDRYNQPQHF
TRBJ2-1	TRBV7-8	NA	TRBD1	TGTGCCAGCAGCTTACGGGACAGGGGTTTGAGCTCCTACAATGAGCAGTTCTTC	CASSLRDRGLSSYNEQFF
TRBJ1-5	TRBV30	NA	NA	TGTGCCTGGAGTGGCAAGACTAATCCCGTGCGGCCCCAGCATTTT	CAWSGKTNPVRPQHF
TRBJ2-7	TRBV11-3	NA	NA	TGTGCCAGCAGCTTTGCCAGGGGGGACGAGCAGTACTTC	CASSFARGDEQYF
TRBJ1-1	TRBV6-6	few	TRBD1	TGTGCCAGCACCGGACAGGGGGCGGACACTGAAGCTTTCTTT	CASTGQGADTEAFF
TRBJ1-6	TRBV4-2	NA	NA	TGTGCCAGCAGCCAAGGCCTCAAGGGGTGGCACCTCCACTTT	CASSQGLKGWHLHF
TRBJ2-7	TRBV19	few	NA	TGTGCCAGTAGTATAGGACGGGGGAGCTCCTACGAGCAGTACTTC	CASSIGRGSSYEQYF
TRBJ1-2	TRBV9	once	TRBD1	TGTGCCATTCCCGGGACAGGAGGACACTATGGCTACACCTTC	CAIPGTGGHYGYTF
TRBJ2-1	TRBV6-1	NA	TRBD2	TGTGCCAGCAGTGACGGCGGGAGTACCTACAATGAGCAGTTCTTC	CASSDGGSTYNEQFF
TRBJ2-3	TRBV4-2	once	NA	TGTGCCAGCAGCCAAGATTCCTTGGCGGGTAGCACAGATACGCAGTATTTT	CASSQDSLAGSTDTQYF
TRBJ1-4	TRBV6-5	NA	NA	TGTGCCAGCAGTTTTGGGAGCCCCCGAGGAAAACTGTTTTTT	CASSFGSPRGKLFF
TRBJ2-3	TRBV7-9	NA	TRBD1	TGTGCCAGCAGCTTAGGGGACAGGCAGTATTTT	CASSLGDRQYF
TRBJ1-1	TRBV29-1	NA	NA	TGCAGCGTTGATGCATCAGCCGGGGAGACTGAAGCTTTCTTT	CSVDASAGETEAFF
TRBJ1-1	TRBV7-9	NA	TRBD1	TGTGCCAGCAGCGAGGGACAGGGGAGTCGGAACACTGAAGCTTTCTTT	CASSEGQGSRNTEAFF
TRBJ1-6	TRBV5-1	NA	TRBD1	TGCGCCAGCCGGGGACAGGGAGATTCACCCCTCCACTTT	CASRGQGDSPLHF
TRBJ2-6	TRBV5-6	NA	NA	TGTGCCAGCAGGCGGCCCCTCAGCGCCAACGTCCTGACTTTC	CASRRPLSANVLTF
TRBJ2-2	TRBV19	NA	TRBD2	TGTGCCAGTAGTGCTAGCGGGGGGGGTGAGCTGTTTTTT	CASSASGGGELFF